Detailed here is one TCR beta chain. Antigen: not known. The data originate from a study of cytomegalovirus exposure and HLA in healthy donors. V shed 0 bases and J shed 0 bases, with 16 bases lying between them. The CDR3 sequence is 19 residues long. Germline lookup yields CDR1 SGDLS and CDR2 YYNGEE. Study conclusions and caveats: Sequencing artifact likely explains a cluster of highly shared sequence variants. A further, later analysis showed that HLA-associated TCR beta chains (compared with equally common others) were more clonally expanded. Earlier analysis looked at TCR beta V segments, and most were productive about 90% or about 30% of the time.

PCR used 60 Vbeta primers and 13 Jbeta primers. Only in-frame clones appear in the TCRdb table, and some are missing; sequencing was by immunoSEQ multiplex PCR. The repertoire includes 60,000 to 100,000 clones, around 81% of them detected once, and roughly 1.5% sits in the top ten. This clonotype originated in a man in his forties in good health and CMV-seronegative. The V gene is TRBV9, the J gene TRBJ2-6; tentative D call: TRBD2 (5 bases). The sequenced sample was PBMCs. The CDR3 spells CASSVVGSVSFSGANVLTF. The CDR3 region has the DNA TGTGCCAGCAGCGTAGTCGGTAGCGTCTCATTCTCTGGGGCCAACGTCCTGACTTTC.